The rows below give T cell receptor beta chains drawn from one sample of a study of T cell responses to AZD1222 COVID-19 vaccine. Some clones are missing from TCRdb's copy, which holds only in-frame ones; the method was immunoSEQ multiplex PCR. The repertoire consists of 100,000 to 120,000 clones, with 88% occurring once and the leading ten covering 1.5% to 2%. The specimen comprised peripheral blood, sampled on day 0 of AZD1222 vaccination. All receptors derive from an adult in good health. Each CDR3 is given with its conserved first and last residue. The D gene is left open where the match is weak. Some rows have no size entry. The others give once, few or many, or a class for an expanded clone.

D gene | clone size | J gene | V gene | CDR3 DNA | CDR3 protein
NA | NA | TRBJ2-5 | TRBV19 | TGTGCCAGTAGTAGTATAGGCAGGGGAGAGACCCAGTACTTC | CASSSIGRGETQYF
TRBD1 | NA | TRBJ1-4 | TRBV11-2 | TGTGCCAGCAGCCAGGGGGGACGGACCAATGAAAAACTGTTTTTT | CASSQGGRTNEKLFF
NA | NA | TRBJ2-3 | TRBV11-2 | TGTGCCAGCAGCCGTCCACGGGGCGGGTGGGGCACAGATACGCAGTATTTT | CASSRPRGGWGTDTQYF
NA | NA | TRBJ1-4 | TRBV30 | TGTGCCTGGAGTGTACTCATGCTGGAAAAACTGTTTTTT | CAWSVLMLEKLFF
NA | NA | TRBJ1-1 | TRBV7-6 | TGTGCCAGCAGCTTACAGGGCATGAACACTGAAGCTTTCTTT | CASSLQGMNTEAFF
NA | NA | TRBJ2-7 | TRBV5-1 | TGCGCCAGCAGCTTGGAAGTGAGCTCCTACGAGCAGTACTTC | CASSLEVSSYEQYF
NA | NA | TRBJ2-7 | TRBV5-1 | TGCGCCAGCAGTTACGGCGGCCGGACAGAGAACTACGAGCAGTACTTC | CASSYGGRTENYEQYF
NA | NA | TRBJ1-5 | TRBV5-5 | TGTGCCAGCAGCTTGGCCCCGGTGTGGGGGCAGCCCCAGCATTTT | CASSLAPVWGQPQHF
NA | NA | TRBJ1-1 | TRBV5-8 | TGTGCCAGCAGCGGACCACCACAGGGAAGTAAAGCTTTCTTT | CASSGPPQGSKAFF
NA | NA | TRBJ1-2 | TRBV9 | TGTGCCAGCAGCGTAGGGGACGGACCCTACGGCTACACCTTC | CASSVGDGPYGYTF
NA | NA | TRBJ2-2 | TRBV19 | TGTGCCAGTAGTCTAGGGGGGACGGTCGGGGAGCTGTTTTTT | CASSLGGTVGELFF
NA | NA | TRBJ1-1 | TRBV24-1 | TGTGCCACCAGTGCCCAGGGACCGTCGGAAGCTTTCTTT | CATSAQGPSEAFF
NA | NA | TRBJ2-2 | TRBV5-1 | TGCGCCAGCAGCTCCCCTCCGGGGCGGGCGAACACCGGGGAGCTGTTTTTT | CASSSPPGRANTGELFF
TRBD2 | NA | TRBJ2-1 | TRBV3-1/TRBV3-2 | TGTGCCAGCACCCTCACGCGGGGGGGCTACTACAATGAGCAGTTCTTC | CASTLTRGGYYNEQFF
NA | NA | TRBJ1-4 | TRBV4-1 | TGCGCCAGCAGCCAACCTCCCCTAGGGGCAGAAAAACTGTTTTTT | CASSQPPLGAEKLFF
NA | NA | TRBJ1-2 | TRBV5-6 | TGTGCCAGCAGCTTAGGCACAGCCGGGGGCCCCTATGGCTACACCTTC | CASSLGTAGGPYGYTF
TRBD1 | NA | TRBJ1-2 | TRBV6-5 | TGTGCCAGCAGTTACCAGGCACAGGGGGCAGATGGCTACACCTTC | CASSYQAQGADGYTF
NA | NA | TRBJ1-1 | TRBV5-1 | TGCGCCAGCAGCCGGGAGGGGAACACTGAAGCTTTCTTT | CASSREGNTEAFF
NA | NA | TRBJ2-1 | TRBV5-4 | TGTGCCAGCAGCTTGGCTCTGAATGAGCAGTTCTTC | CASSLALNEQFF
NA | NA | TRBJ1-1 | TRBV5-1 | TGCGCCAGCAGCTCTGCCCCAGCGAACACTGAAGCTTTCTTT | CASSSAPANTEAFF
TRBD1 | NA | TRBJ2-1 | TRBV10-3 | TGTGCCATCGGAGGACAGGGTTATGAGCAGTTCTTC | CAIGGQGYEQFF
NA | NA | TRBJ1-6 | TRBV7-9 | TGTGCCAGCAGCCTAGCCCTTCCGATGGGAACGGACCTCCACTTT | CASSLALPMGTDLHF
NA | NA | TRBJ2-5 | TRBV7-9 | TGTGCCAGCAGCCAGGACATGGCCAGAACCCAGTACTTC | CASSQDMARTQYF
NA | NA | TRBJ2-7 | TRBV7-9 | TGTGCCAGCAGGTCGGGTTTGGGGGACGAGCAGTACTTC | CASRSGLGDEQYF
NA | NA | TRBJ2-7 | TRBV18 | TGTGCCAGCTCCCCCCTGGACGTTTACGAGCAGTACTTC | CASSPLDVYEQYF
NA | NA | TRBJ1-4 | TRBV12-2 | TGTGCAAGTCGCTTGGGGCCCGGACACGTGTTTTTT | CASRLGPGHVFF
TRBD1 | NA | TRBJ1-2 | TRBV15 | TGTGCCACCAGCCATGGACAGGGTTATGGCTACACCTTC | CATSHGQGYGYTF
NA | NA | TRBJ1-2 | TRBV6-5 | TGTGCCAGCAGTCTCTCCGGGACTAACTATGGCTACACCTTC | CASSLSGTNYGYTF
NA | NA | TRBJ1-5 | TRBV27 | TGTGCCAGCAGGCCCTTCCCCCCGGACACCACCAATCAGCCCCAGCATTTT | CASRPFPPDTTNQPQHF
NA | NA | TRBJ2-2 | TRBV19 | TGTGCCAGCGCGGAGAACACCGGGGAGCTGTTTTTT | CASAENTGELFF
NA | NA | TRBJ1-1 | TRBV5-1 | TGCGCCAGCAGCTTGGAACCGGGACAAAGTCGAAGGGACACTGAAGCTTTCTTT | CASSLEPGQSRRDTEAFF
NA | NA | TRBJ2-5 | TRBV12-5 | TGTGCTAGTGGTCGGGACTCCTCCATGGAGACCCAGTACTTC | CASGRDSSMETQYF
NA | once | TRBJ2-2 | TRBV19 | TGTGCCAGTTCTCCACAGTACGCGAACACCGGGGAGCTGTTTTTT | CASSPQYANTGELFF
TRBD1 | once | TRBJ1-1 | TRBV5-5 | TGTGCCAGCAGGTATGAATGGACAGGGCTACGGACTGAAGCTTTCTTT | CASRYEWTGLRTEAFF
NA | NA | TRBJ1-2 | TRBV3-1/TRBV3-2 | TGTGCCAGCAGCCAAGATTCGTGGGGGGGCGCGGATGGCTACACCTTC | CASSQDSWGGADGYTF
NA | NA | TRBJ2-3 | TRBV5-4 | TGTGCCAGCAGCCCTCCCCCGACAGCCGCCCGCACAGATACGCAGTATTTT | CASSPPPTAARTDTQYF
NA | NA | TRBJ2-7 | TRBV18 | TGTGCCAGCTCACCGGTGAACTACGAGCAGTACTTC | CASSPVNYEQYF
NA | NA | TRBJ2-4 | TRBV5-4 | TGTGCCAGCAGCCTCCAAACCGGGGCAAACATTCAGTACTTC | CASSLQTGANIQYF
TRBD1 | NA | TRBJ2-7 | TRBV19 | TGTGCCAGTAGTATTACAGGGGGCGGGAACGAGCAGTACTTC | CASSITGGGNEQYF
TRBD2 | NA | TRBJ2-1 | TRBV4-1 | TGCGCCAGCAGCCAAGTTCTAGCGGGAGGGCCGACCTACAATGAGCAGTTCTTC | CASSQVLAGGPTYNEQFF
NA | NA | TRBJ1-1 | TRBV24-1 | TGTGCCACCAGTGATACTACAGGCGAAGCTTTCTTT | CATSDTTGEAFF
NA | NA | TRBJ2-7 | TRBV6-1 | TGTGCCAGCAGTGAGATTGACACCTACGAGCAGTACTTC | CASSEIDTYEQYF
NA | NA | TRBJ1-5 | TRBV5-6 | TGTGCCAGCAGCTTGGCCGGCGGTGGACATAGCAATCAGCCCCAGCATTTT | CASSLAGGGHSNQPQHF
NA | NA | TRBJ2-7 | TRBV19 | TGTGCCAGTAGTATAGGCGGGACAGCCTACGAGCAGTACTTC | CASSIGGTAYEQYF
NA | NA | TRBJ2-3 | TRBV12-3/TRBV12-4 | TGTGCCAGCAGTTTACATGCAGATACGCAGTATTTT | CASSLHADTQYF
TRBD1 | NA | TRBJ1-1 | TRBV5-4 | TGTGCCAGCAGCCTGGGACAGGGACTACCTGAAGCTTTCTTT | CASSLGQGLPEAFF
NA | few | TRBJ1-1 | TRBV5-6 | TGTGCCAGCAGCCCGGGAGTGGGCACTGAAGCTTTCTTT | CASSPGVGTEAFF
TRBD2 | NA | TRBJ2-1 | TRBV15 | TGTGCCACCAGCCTGTCTAGCGGGGGGACCTACAATGAGCAGTTCTTC | CATSLSSGGTYNEQFF
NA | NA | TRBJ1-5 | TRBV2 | TGTGCCAGCACTGATTGGAGCTCCCAGCCCCAGCATTTT | CASTDWSSQPQHF
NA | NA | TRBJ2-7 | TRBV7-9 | TGTGCCAGCAGCTTTACAGGGCCCAAGGGCGAGCAGTACTTC | CASSFTGPKGEQYF
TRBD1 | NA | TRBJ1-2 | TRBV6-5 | TGTGCCAGCAGTTCCACCGGGACAGGGGTATACTATGGCTACACCTTC | CASSSTGTGVYYGYTF
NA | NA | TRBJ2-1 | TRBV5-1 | TGCGCCAGCAGCTTGGAGAGACAGACACAAAGCTCCTACAATGAGCAGTTCTTC | CASSLERQTQSSYNEQFF
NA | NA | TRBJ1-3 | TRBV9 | TGTGCCAGCAGCGGCCACCGGAGCTCTGGAAACACCATATATTTT | CASSGHRSSGNTIYF
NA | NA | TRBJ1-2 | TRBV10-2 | TGCGCCAGCAGTGACCCTTTCAGGGAACGGTCTGGCTACACCTTC | CASSDPFRERSGYTF